The 5 T cell receptor beta chains listed next were all sequenced from one sample in a study of cytomegalovirus exposure and HLA in healthy donors. PCR was performed using 60 Vbeta and 13 Jbeta primers. Sequencing was performed with immunoSEQ multiplex PCR; in TCRdb, only in-frame clones are kept and a portion is missing. The sample shows approximately 180,000 clones, just under 85% of them seen only once. Specimen: PBMCs. The receptors were gathered from a girl aged 10-17 years in good health and CMV-seropositive.

V usage is TRBV25-1 and J usage is TRBJ1-4, with 9 positions matching TRBD1. This CDR3 is built from 14 residues. Germline-derived CDR1 and CDR2 are MGHDK and SYGVNS. V gave up 4 bases and J gave up 13 bases; unmatched junction bases: 10. The CDR3 nucleotides are TGTGCCAGCAGTGGAGCACGCGGGGACAGGGCACTGTTTTTT. Its protein is CASSGARGDRALFF.

This clone was seen a few times. This rearrangement joins TRBV6-1 to TRBJ1-1; no clear D gene. The germline V and J ends were trimmed by 4 bases and 1 base, with 13 bases remaining between them. CDR1 and CDR2 from the germline V gene are MNHNS and SASEGT. The CDR3 spans 15 residues. In DNA, the CDR3 is TGTGCCAGCAGTGGGTGGAGGGAGAGGAACACTGAAGCTTTCTTT. Its translation: CASSGWRERNTEAFF.

V gene TRBV6-5 combines with J gene TRBJ2-7; 8 bases match TRBD1. The CDR3 spans 15 residues. Per germline, CDR1 MNHEY and CDR2 SVGAGI. V was clipped by 5 bases and J by 0 bases; unmatched bases: 6. CDR3 sequence: CASSVDRGSSYEQYF. For the CDR3, the DNA is TGTGCCAGCAGTGTCGACAGGGGAAGCTCCTACGAGCAGTACTTC.

The chain is built from TRBV5-6 and TRBJ2-7; D uncertain. Germline CDR1 is SGHDT and CDR2 is YYEEEE. The V gene lost 0 bases and the J gene lost 1 base, with 11 bases spanning the gap. The CDR3 is made up of 15 amino acids. The CDR3 sequence: CASSLDARPSYEQYF. As DNA, the CDR3 is TGTGCCAGCAGCTTGGATGCGCGTCCGTCCTACGAGCAGTACTTC.

The chain uses TRBV7-8 and TRBJ2-2; D gene ambiguous. The ends were cut back, 3 bases at V and 4 bases at J, with 9 bases in the middle. This CDR3 has 14 residues. The germline CDR1 and CDR2 sequences are SGHVS and FQNEAQ. The CDR3 nucleotides are TGTGCCAGCAGCTTTCCAGGAACCACCGGGGAGCTGTTTTTT. Residues: CASSFPGTTGELFF.